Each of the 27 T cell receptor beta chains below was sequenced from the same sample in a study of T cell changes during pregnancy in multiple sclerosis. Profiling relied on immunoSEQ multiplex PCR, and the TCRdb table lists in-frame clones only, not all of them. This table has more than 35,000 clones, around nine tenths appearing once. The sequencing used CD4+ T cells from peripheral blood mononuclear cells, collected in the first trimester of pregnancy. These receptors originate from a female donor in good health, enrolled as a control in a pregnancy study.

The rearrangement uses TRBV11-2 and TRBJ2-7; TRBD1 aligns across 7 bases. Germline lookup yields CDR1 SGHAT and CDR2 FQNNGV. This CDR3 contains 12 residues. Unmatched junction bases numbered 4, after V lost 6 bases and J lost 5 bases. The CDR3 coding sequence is TGTGCCAGCAGTCCCGACAGGGACGAGCAGTACTTC. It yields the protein CASSPDRDEQYF. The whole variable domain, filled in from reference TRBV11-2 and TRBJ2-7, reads EAGVAQSPRYKIIEKRQSVAFWCNPISGHATLYWYQQILGQGPKLLIQFQNNGVVDDSQLPKDRFSAERLKGVDSTLKIQPAKLEDSAVYLCASSPDRDEQYFGPGTRLTVT.

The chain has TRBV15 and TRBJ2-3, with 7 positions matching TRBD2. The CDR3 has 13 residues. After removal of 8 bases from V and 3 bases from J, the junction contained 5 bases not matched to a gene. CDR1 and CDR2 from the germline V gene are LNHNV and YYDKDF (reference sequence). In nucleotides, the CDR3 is TGTGCCACCGCGAGCGGGGTTACAGATACGCAGTATTTT. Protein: CATASGVTDTQYF.

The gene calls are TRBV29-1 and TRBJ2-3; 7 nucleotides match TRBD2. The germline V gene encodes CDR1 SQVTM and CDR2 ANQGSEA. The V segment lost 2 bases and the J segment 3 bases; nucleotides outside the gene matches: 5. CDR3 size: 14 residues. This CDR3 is CSVEPGGGTDTQYF. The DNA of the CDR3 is TGCAGCGTTGAACCGGGAGGAGGGACAGATACGCAGTATTTT.

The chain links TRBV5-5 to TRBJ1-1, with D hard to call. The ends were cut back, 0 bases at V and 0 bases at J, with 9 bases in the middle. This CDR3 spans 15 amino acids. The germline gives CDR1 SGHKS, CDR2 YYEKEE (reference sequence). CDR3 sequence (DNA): TGTGCCAGCAGCTTGGTCCCCCTAATGAACACTGAAGCTTTCTTT. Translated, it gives CASSLVPLMNTEAFF.

The CDR3 protein is CASSEKPGQWGNYGYTF. CDR3 nucleotide sequence: TGTGCCAGCAGTGAGAAGCCGGGACAGTGGGGGAACTATGGCTACACCTTC. V and J are TRBV27 and TRBJ1-2, with 7 positions matching TRBD1. The V and J ends lost 5 bases and 2 bases, in that order; junction bases with no gene match: 14. CDR3 length equals 17 residues. Germline V gene sequence: CDR1 MNHEY, CDR2 SMNVEV (reference sequence).

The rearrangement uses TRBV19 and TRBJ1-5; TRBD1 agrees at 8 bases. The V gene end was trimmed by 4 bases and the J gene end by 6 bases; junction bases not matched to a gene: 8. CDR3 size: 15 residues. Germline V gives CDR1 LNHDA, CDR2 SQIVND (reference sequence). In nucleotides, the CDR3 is TGTGCCAGTAGTAAGGGGACAGGCGGGTCTCAGCCCCAGCATTTT. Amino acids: CASSKGTGGSQPQHF.

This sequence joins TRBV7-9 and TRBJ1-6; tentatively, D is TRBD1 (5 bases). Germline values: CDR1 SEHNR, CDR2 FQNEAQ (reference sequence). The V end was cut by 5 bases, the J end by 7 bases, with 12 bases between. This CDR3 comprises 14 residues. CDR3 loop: CASSPWGENSPLHF. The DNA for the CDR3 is TGTGCCAGCAGCCCTTGGGGGGAGAATTCACCCCTCCACTTT.

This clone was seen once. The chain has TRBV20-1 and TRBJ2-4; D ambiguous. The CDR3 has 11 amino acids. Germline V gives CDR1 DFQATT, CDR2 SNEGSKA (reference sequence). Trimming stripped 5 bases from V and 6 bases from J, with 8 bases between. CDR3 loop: CSAPFLNIQYF. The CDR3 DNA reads TGCAGTGCTCCGTTTCTAAACATTCAGTACTTC.

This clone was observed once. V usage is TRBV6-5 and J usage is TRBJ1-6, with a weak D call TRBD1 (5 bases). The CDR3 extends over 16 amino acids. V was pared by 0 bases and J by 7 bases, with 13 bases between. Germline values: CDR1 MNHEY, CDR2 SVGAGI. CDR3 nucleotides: TGTGCCAGCAGTTACTCGAAGGCCACAGGAAATTCACCCCTCCACTTT. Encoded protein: CASSYSKATGNSPLHF.

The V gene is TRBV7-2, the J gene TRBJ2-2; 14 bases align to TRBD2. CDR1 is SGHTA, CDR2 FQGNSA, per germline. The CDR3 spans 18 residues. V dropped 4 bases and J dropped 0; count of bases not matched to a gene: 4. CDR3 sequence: CASSSGTSGGANTGELFF. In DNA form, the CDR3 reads TGTGCCAGCAGCTCCGGGACTAGCGGGGGCGCGAACACCGGGGAGCTGTTTTTT. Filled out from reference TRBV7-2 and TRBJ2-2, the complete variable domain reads GAGVSQSPSNKVTEKGKDVELRCDPISGHTALYWYRQSLGQGLEFLIYFQGNSAPDKSGLPSDRFSAERTGGSVSTLTIQRTQQEDSAVYLCASSSGTSGGANTGELFFGEGSRLTVL.

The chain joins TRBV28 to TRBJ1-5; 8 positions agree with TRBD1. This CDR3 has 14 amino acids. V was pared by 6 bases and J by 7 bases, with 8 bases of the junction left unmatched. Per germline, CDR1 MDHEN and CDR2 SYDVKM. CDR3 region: CASSPTGGQQPQHF. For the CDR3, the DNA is TGTGCCAGCAGCCCTACAGGGGGACAACAGCCCCAGCATTTT.

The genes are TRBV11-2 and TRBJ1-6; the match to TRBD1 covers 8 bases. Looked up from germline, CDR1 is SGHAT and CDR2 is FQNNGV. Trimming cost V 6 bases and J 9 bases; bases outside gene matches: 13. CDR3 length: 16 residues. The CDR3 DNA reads TGTGCCAGCAGACAACGTGGGGACAGGTGGGGTTCACCCCTCCACTTT. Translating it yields CASRQRGDRWGSPLHF.

The CDR3 is CASSLQGTLSGNTIYF. The DNA of the CDR3 is TGTGCCAGCAGCTTACAGGGGACCCTCTCTGGAAACACCATATATTTT. The V gene is TRBV5-5, the J gene TRBJ1-3; 7 nucleotides align to TRBD1. Germline CDR1 and CDR2: SGHKS and YYEKEE (reference sequence). CDR3 length equals 16 residues. Trimming took 2 bases from V and 0 from J; bases not matched to a gene: 5.

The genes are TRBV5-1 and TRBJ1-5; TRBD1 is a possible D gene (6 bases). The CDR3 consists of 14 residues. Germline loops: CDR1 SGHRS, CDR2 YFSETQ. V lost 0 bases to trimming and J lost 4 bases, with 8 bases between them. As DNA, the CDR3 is TGCGCCAGCAGCTTGGGTACAGGGAATCAGCCCCAGCATTTT. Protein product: CASSLGTGNQPQHF.

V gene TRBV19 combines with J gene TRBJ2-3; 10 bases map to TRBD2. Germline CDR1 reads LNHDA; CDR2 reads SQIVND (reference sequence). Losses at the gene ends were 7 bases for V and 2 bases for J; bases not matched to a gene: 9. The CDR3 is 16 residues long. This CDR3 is CASTPRLAGNTDTQYF. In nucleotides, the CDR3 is TGTGCCAGTACCCCCAGACTAGCGGGTAACACAGATACGCAGTATTTT.

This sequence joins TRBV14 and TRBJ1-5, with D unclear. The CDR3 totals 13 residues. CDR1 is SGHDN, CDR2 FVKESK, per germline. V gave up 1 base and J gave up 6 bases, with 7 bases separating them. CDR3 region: CASSQGERQPQHF. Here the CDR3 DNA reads TGTGCCAGCAGCCAAGGGGAGCGTCAGCCCCAGCATTTT.

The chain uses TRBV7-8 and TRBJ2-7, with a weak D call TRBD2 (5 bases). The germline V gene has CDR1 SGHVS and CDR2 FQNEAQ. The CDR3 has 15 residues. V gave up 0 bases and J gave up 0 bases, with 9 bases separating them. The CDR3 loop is CASSLARDYSYEQYF. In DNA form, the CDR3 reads TGTGCCAGCAGCTTAGCCCGTGACTACTCCTACGAGCAGTACTTC.

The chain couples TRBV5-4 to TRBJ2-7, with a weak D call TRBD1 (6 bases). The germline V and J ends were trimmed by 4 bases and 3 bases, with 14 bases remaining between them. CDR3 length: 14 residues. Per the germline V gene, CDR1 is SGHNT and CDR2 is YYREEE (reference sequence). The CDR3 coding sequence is TGTGCCAGCAGCCGCCCTGGACAGCGCTACGAGCAGTACTTC. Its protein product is CASSRPGQRYEQYF.

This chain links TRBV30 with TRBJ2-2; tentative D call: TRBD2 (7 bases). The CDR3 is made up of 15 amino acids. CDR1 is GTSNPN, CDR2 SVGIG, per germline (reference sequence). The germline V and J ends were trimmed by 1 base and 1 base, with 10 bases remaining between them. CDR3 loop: CAWSGGGMNTGELFF. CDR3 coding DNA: TGTGCCTGGAGTGGGGGGGGCATGAACACCGGGGAGCTGTTTTTT.

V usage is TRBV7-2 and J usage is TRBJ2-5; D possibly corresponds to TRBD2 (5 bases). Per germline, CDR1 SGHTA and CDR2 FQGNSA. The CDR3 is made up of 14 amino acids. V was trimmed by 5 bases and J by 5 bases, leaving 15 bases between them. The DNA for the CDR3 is TGTGCCAGCAGCCGGACTGGACCGAGGGAGACCCAGTACTTC. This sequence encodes CASSRTGPRETQYF.

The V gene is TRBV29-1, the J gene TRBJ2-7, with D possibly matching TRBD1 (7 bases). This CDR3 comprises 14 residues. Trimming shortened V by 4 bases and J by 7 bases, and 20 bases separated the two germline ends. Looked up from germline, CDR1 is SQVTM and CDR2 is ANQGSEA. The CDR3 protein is CSVGRDSSVGEQYF. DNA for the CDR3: TGCAGCGTTGGGCGGGACAGTTCTGTCGGTGAGCAGTACTTC.

CDR3 DNA sequence: TGTGCCAGCAGCACAGGTAGCACAGATACGCAGTATTTT. It encodes CASSTGSTDTQYF. The gene calls are TRBV7-2 and TRBJ2-3; a possible D gene is TRBD1 (5 bases). Deletions cut 5 bases from V and 0 bases from J, with 6 bases between. Germline V gene data show CDR1 as SGHTA and CDR2 as FQGNSA. This CDR3 region has 13 residues.

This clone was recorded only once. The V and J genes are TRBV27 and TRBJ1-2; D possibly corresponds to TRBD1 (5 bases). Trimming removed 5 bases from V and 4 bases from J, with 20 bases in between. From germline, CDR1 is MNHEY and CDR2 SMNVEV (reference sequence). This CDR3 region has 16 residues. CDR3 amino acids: CASSPRVGQGSYGYTF. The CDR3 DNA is TGTGCCAGCAGTCCTCGGGTCGGCCAGGGATCCTATGGCTACACCTTC.

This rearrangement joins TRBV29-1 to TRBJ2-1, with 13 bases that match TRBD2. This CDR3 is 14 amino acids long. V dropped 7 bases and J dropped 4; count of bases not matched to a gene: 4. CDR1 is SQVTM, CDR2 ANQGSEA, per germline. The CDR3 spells CSGTSGGAYNEQFF. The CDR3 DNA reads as TGCAGCGGAACTAGCGGGGGGGCGTACAATGAGCAGTTCTTC.

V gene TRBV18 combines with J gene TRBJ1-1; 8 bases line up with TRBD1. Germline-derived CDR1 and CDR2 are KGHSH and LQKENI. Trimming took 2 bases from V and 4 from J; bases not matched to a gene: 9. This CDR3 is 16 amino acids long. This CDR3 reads CASSPGVGQGGTEAFF. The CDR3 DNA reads TGTGCCAGCTCACCAGGGGTTGGACAGGGCGGCACTGAAGCTTTCTTT.

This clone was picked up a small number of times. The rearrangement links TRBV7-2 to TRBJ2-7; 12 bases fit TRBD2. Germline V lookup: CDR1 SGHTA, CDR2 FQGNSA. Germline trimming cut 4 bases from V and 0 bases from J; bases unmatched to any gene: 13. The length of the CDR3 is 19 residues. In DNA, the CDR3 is TGTGCCAGCAGCTCTACCGGGACTAGCGGGCCTAGGAGCTCCTACGAGCAGTACTTC. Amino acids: CASSSTGTSGPRSSYEQYF.

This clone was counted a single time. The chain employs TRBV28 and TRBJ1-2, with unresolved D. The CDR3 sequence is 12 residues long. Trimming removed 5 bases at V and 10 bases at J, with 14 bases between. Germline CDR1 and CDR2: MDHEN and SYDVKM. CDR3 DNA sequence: TGTGCCAGCAGTCATCAAACGCGGGTCTACACCTTC. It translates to CASSHQTRVYTF.